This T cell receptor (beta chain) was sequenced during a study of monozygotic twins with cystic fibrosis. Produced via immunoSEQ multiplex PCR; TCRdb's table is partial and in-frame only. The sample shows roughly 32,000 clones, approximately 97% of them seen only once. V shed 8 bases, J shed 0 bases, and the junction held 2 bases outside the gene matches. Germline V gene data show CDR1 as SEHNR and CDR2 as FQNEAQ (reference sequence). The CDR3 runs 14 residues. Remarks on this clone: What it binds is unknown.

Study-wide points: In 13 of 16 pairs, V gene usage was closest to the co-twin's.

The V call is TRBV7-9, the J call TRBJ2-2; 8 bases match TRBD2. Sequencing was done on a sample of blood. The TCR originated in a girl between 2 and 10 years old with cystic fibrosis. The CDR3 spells CASWGLANTGELFF. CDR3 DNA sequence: TGTGCCAGCTGGGGACTAGCGAACACCGGGGAGCTGTTTTTT.